Below, 8 T cell receptor beta chains from the same sample are listed, as sequenced in a study of breast tumors, draining lymph nodes, adjacent tissues. Breast cancer patients provided tissue from their axillary draining lymph nodes. MiXCR was run by TCRdb on the multiplex PCR reads, yielding one entry per CDR3 protein. The sample has approximately 280,000 distinct CDR3 sequences, about 33% seen once. The sequencing sample was made of axillary lymph node tissue. The receptors derive from a female donor with breast cancer. Some clones in this sample may be carry-over from other donors' samples.

This clonotype occurred many times. V and J are TRBV6-6 and TRBJ1-2; tentatively, D is TRBD1 (6 bases). CDR1 and CDR2 (germline): MNHNY, SVGAGI (reference sequence). V was trimmed by 6 bases and J by 6 bases, leaving 14 bases between them. The length of the CDR3 is 13 residues. The CDR3: CASSQTGNDGYTF. CDR3 nucleotide sequence: TGTGCCAGCAGCCAAACAGGGAACGATGGCTACACCTTC.

Notes on this clonotype: A much larger clone differs by one base, so this may be a read error. V is TRBV6-1 and J is TRBJ2-1, with D hard to call. The germline V gene has CDR1 MNHNS and CDR2 SASEGT. This CDR3 region has 11 residues. In nucleotides, the CDR3 is TGTGCCGGCAGTGATTCTTTTGAGCAGTTCTTC. Amino acid sequence: CAGSDSFEQFF.

About this clonotype itself: At one boundary the junction diverges from the germline segment, which might be a read error. The rearrangement joins TRBV9 to TRBJ1-6; D unclear. The germline CDR1 and CDR2 sequences are SGDLS and YYNGEE. The CDR3 covers 14 residues. The CDR3 coding sequence is TGTGCCAGCAGCGCCCGCTGGACGAATTTACCCCTCCACTTT. Encoded protein: CASSARWTNLPLHF. The whole variable domain, filled in from reference TRBV9 and TRBJ1-6, reads DSGVTQTPKHLITATGQRVTLRCSPRSGDLSVYWYQQSLDQGLQFLIQYYNGEERAKGNILERFSAQQFPDLHSELNLSSLELGDSALYFCASSARWTNLPLHFGNGTRLTVT.

This sequence joins TRBV29-1 and TRBJ2-3; the match to TRBD2 covers 8 bases. The CDR3 runs 14 residues. Germline CDR1 and CDR2: SQVTM and ANQGSEA. V lost 7 bases, J lost 1 base, and 7 bases stayed unmatched. The CDR3 region is CSAASTSGTDTQYF. Written as DNA, the CDR3 is TGCAGCGCCGCATCGACTAGCGGCACAGATACGCAGTATTTT.

This clonotype was counted ten times or more. The chain couples TRBV15 to TRBJ2-3; D is possibly TRBD1 (6 bases). The germline V and J ends were trimmed by 0 bases and 6 bases, with 13 bases remaining between them. The CDR3 consists of 15 residues. Germline V gene sequence: CDR1 LNHNV, CDR2 YYDKDF (reference sequence). CDR3 residues: CATSREQGVGDTQYF. The CDR3 DNA reads TGTGCCACCAGCAGAGAACAGGGTGTTGGGGATACGCAGTATTTT.

A remark on this clonotype: This may arise from a read error, as a much more abundant clone is one base away. This chain connects TRBV9 to TRBJ2-2; D call uncertain. The germline gives CDR1 SGDLS, CDR2 YYNGEE. The CDR3 totals 14 residues. Trimming left V 0 bases short and J 6 bases short, with 9 bases between. CDR3 protein: CASSVGVQAGELFF. In nucleotides, the CDR3 is TGTGCCAGCAGCGTAGGAGTCCAGGCCGGGGAGCTGTTTTTT.

This clonotype was detected ten times or more. This chain links TRBV10-2 with TRBJ2-3; no clear D gene. Germline lookup yields CDR1 WSHSY and CDR2 SAAADI. Trimming pared 5 bases from V and 6 bases from J, leaving 15 bases between. There are 14 residues in the CDR3. The CDR3 region has the DNA TGCGCCAGCAGTCTCTCGGGTGGGATGGATACGCAGTATTTT. Its translation: CASSLSGGMDTQYF.

This clonotype has only a few counts. The CDR3 is CASSLRGGNSYEQYF. The CDR3, as DNA: TGTGCCAGCAGCTTGCGGGGGGGCAACTCCTACGAGCAGTACTTC. The chain has TRBV11-2 and TRBJ2-7; 9 bases align to TRBD2. The CDR3 is 15 residues long. Germline values: CDR1 SGHAT, CDR2 FQNNGV. V lost 3 bases and J lost 0; bases outside the gene matches: 3.